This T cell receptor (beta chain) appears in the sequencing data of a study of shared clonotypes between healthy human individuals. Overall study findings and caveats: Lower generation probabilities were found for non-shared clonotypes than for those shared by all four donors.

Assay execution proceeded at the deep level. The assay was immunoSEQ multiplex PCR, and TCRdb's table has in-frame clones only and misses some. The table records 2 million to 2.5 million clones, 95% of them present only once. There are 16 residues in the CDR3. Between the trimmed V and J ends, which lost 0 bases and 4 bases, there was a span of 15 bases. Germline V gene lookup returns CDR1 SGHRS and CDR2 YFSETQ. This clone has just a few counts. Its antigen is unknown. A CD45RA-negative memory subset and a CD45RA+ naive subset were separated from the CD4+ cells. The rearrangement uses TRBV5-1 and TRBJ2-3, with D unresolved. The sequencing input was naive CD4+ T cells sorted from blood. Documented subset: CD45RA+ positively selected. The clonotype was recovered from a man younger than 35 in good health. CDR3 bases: TGCGCCAGCAGCTTGGAATCCTTAGGGTCCCCAGATACGCAGTATTTT. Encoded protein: CASSLESLGSPDTQYF.